This entry features one TCR beta chain sequence. Its antigen is unidentified. The missing CDR3 end, 3 residues past where the read stops, is filled in from the germline J gene. The data were produced by immunoSEQ multiplex PCR, yet TCRdb's version contains in-frame clones alone and is incomplete. The listing contains tens of thousands of clones. This sample was included in a study of T cells in women clearing cervical HPV infection. The germline gives CDR1 SQVTM, CDR2 ANQGSEA. CDR3 length: 11 residues. Findings and limits, study-wide: Unknown T-cell numbers per sample may underlie the richness differences.

The chain couples TRBV29-1 to TRBJ2-2; the D is unclear. Sequenced input: blood buffy coat. This TCR was sampled from a woman between 18 and 75 years old with a cervical HPV16 infection that either progressed to CIN3+ or cleared (not recorded which). The covered CDR3 bases are TGCAGCGCGTCAACTAATGAAAAG. Translating gives CSASTNEK. In full, the CDR3 reads CSASTNEKLFF.